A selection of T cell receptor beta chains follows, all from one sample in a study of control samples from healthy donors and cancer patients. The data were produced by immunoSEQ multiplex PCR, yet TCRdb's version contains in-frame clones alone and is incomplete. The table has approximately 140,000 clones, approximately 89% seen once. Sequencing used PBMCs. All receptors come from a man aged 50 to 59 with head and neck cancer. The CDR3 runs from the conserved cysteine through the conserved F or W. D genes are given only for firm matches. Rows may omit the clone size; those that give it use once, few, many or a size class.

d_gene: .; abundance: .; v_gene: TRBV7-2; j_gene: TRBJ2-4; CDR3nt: TGTGCCAGCAGCCCCAAGGGTGCCTGGCAGTACCTAGCCAAAAACATTCAGTACTTC; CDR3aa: CASSPKGAWQYLAKNIQYF
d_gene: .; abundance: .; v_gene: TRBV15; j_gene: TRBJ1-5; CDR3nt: TGTGCCACCAGCAGACAGGGGAAAAATCAGCCCCAGCATTTT; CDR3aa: CATSRQGKNQPQHF
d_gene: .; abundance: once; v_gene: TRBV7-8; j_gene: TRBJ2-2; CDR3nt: TGTGCCAGCAGCGTACTCGGGACCACCGGGGAGCTGTTTTTT; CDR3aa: CASSVLGTTGELFF
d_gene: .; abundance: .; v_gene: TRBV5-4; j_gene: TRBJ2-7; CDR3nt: TGTGCCAGCAGCCGACGACAGGTCCCCTTCTTCTACGAGCAGTACTTC; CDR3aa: CASSRRQVPFFYEQYF
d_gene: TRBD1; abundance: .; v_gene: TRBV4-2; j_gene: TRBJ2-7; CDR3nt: TGTGCCAGCAGCCTAGGAGACAGGGACCCCTCCTACGAGCAGTACTTC; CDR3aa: CASSLGDRDPSYEQYF
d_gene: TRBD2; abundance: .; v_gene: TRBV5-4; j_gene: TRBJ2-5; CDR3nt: TGTGCCAGCAGTGCCCCGGGACTAGCGGGACCACGGTACATCGAGACCCAGTACTTC; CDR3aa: CASSAPGLAGPRYIETQYF
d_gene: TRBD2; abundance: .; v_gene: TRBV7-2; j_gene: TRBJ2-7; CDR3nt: TGTGCCAGCAGCCTCCTGAGCACTAGCGGAGTTTACTCCGAGCAGTACTTC; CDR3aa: CASSLLSTSGVYSEQYF
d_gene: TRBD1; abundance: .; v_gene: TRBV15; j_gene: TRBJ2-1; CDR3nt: TGTGCCACCAGCAGCCACCGGGACAGGGAGTCCTACAATGAGCAGTTCTTC; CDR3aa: CATSSHRDRESYNEQFF
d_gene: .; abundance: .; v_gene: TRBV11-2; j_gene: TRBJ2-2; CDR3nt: TGTGCCAGCAGCTTACAGTCACCGATCAACACCGGGGAGCTGTTTTTT; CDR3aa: CASSLQSPINTGELFF
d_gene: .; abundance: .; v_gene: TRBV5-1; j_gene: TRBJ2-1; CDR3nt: TGCGCCAGCAGCTTAATGGGGAGCAACAATGAGCAGTTCTTC; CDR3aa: CASSLMGSNNEQFF
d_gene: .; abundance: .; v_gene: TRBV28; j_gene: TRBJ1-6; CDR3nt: TGTGCCAGCAGTCGTGGACAGTATAATTCACCCCTCCACTTT; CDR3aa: CASSRGQYNSPLHF
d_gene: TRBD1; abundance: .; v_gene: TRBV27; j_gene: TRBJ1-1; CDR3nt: TGTGCCAGCAGTCCCCCCCCAGGGGGATACACTGAAGCTTTCTTT; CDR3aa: CASSPPPGGYTEAFF
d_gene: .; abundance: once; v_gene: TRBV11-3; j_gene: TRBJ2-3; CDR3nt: TGTGCCAGCAGCTTAGATAGCGCGGCTAGCACAGATACGCAGTATTTT; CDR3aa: CASSLDSAASTDTQYF
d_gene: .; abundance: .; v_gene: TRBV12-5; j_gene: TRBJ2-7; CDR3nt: TGTGCTAGTGGTTTGGTACCGGGCAGGGAGGAGTCCTCCCTCCACTACGAGCAGTACTTC; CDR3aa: CASGLVPGREESSLHYEQYF
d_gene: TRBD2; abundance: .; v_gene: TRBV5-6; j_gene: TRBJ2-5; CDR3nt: TGTGCCAGCAGCTTGGGACTAGCGGGGGGGGAGACCCAGTACTTC; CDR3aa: CASSLGLAGGETQYF
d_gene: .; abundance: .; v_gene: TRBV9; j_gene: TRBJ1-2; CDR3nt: TGTGCCAGCAGCGTAGGGTCGACGGGCTTCTATGGCTACACCTTC; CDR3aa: CASSVGSTGFYGYTF